The clone carrying this TCR beta chain was counted ten times or more. Antigen specificity is unknown. Specified time point: sample taken at primary tumor resection. Extraction of whole RNA from tumor, nontumor lung or frozen PBMC preceded unsorted sequencing. There are 17 residues in the CDR3. J gave up 3 bases and V 2 bases, and 9 bases lay outside the gene matches. Each CDR3 protein gets one entry after TCRdb re-called the 5' RACE reads with MiXCR. The data show under 40,000 distinct CDR3 sequences, 4% to 6% seen once. This sample stems from a study of spatial heterogeneity in lung cancer. Overall study: Each time, sequencing found more beta-chain sequences than alpha-chain sequences. Broader study findings: Ubiquitous expanded tumor TCRs were seen in blood more at resection than at follow-up.

The chain joins TRBV12-3 or TRBV12-4 to TRBJ2-1, with 8 bases fitting TRBD2. The source is a female donor with early-stage non-small cell lung cancer. The starting material was PBMCs, obtained at surgery. DNA for the CDR3: TGTGCCAGCAGTTTAACGACACTAGCGGCTCTCTACAATGAGCAGTTCTTC. Translation gives CASSLTTLAALYNEQFF.